This record covers a single T cell receptor (beta chain). What it binds is not known. Compared with germline, one end of the junction differs, possibly owing to a read error. This specimen belongs to a study of tumor-infiltrating lymphocytes in primary liver carcinoma. Looking at the study overall: Sequencing of the samples generated roughly 3.65 to 8 million productive TCRbeta reads, with similar yields across tissue types.

Points from the study as a whole: Lower overlap was observed for tumor-adjacent and tumor-blood pairs relative to tumor region pairs.

Per the germline V gene, CDR1 is SQVTM and CDR2 is ANQGSEA. This CDR3 spans 12 amino acids. Co-extraction of both nucleic acids (RNA and DNA) used roughly 18-32 mg of unsorted bulk tissue. By surgical resection, the patients were treated for their primary liver carcinoma. From around 0.5 ug of total RNA, TCR beta-specific cDNA was reverse-transcribed using a constant-region primer. Amplification in three nested multiplex PCR rounds with slightly modified ARM-PCR gave rise to TCR beta libraries. The first two PCR rounds used TRBV1-TRBV30 primers with a Cbeta primer, roughly 10 cycles each. Via MiXCR, TCRdb re-called the multiplex PCR reads, giving one row per CDR3 protein. In the table there are more than 70,000 distinct CDR3 sequences, under 75% of which are singletons.

The sequence was obtained from a man aged 40-49 years with primary liver carcinoma and hepatitis B virus infection. The chain uses TRBV29-1 and TRBJ2-5; 10 bases agree with TRBD1. Sample: tumor-adjacent normal liver tissue. CDR3 region: CGVWDRGETQYF. In DNA, the CDR3 is TGCGGCGTCTGGGACAGGGGAGAGACCCAGTACTTC. Full variable domain (remainder filled in from reference TRBV29-1 and TRBJ2-5): SAVISQKPSRDICQRGTSLTIQCQVDSQVTMMFWYRQQPGQSLTLIATANQGSEATYESGFVIDKFPISRPNLTFSTLTVSNMSPEDSSIYLCGVWDRGETQYFGPGTRLLVL.